The 26 T cell receptor beta chains in this list originate from one sample, sequenced in a study of Ad26.COV2.S vaccination and SARS-CoV-2 variants. Method: immunoSEQ multiplex PCR; TCRdb's copy keeps in-frame clones and lacks some. The table includes approximately 280,000 clones, about 87% detected once. Treatment described: about 20 received Ad26.COV2.S at low or high dose, single or two shots; roughly 5 received placebo; per-sample allocation not given. Day 63 after the first vaccine or placebo injection was the time point for sampling. The input for sequencing was peripheral blood, taken in a trial of Ad26.COV2.S vaccine versus placebo. The receptors here all came from a person aged 18 to 59 who received the Ad26.COV2.S COVID-19 vaccine or a placebo.

This rearrangement joins TRBV18 to TRBJ1-1, with a tentative D call TRBD1 (5 bases). The CDR3 consists of 14 residues. V lost 1 base and J lost 6, with 12 bases in between. Per germline, CDR1 KGHSH and CDR2 LQKENI. This chain's CDR3 is CASSPRTREAEAFF. The CDR3, as DNA: TGTGCCAGCTCACCACGGACAAGGGAAGCTGAAGCTTTCTTT.

The chain carries TRBV7-8 and TRBJ2-5; 8 positions match TRBD1. Germline V lookup: CDR1 SGHVS, CDR2 FQNEAQ. V was pared by 0 bases and J by 1 base, with 4 bases of the junction left unmatched. The CDR3 runs to 16 residues. This CDR3 reads CASSLASGQVQETQYF. The CDR3 DNA is TGTGCCAGCAGCTTAGCCTCGGGACAGGTCCAAGAGACCCAGTACTTC.

V usage is TRBV11-3 and J usage is TRBJ2-5, with TRBD1 identical over 7 bases. CDR3 length equals 15 residues. Germline values: CDR1 SGHNT, CDR2 YENEEA. V lost 3 bases and J lost 5; bases outside the gene matches: 9. CDR3 nucleotide sequence: TGTGCCAGCAGCTTGGGACAGACAAACGAGGAGACCCAGTACTTC. Translation gives CASSLGQTNEETQYF.

Concerning this clone itself: The sample has other DNA sequences that encode this CDR3 too. This rearrangement joins TRBV4-1 to TRBJ2-7, with TRBD1 identical over 7 bases. Per the germline V gene, CDR1 is MGHRA and CDR2 is YSYEKL. The J segment lost 2 bases and the V segment lost 2 bases, leaving 3 bases of the junction unmatched. The CDR3 sequence is 14 residues long. The CDR3 sequence is CASSQPGQTYEQYF. The CDR3 DNA follows: TGCGCCAGCAGCCAACCGGGACAGACCTACGAGCAGTACTTC.

The chain has TRBV5-1 and TRBJ1-4; D call uncertain. This CDR3 spans 14 amino acids. In germline, CDR1 is SGHRS, CDR2 YFSETQ. The V gene lost 0 bases and the J gene lost 5 bases, with 8 bases spanning the gap. The CDR3 loop is CASSLGRLNEKLFF. DNA for the CDR3: TGCGCCAGCAGCTTGGGCAGACTAAATGAAAAACTGTTTTTT. The whole variable domain, filled in from reference TRBV5-1 and TRBJ1-4, reads KAGVTQTPRYLIKTRGQQVTLSCSPISGHRSVSWYQQTPGQGLQFLFEYFSETQRNKGNFPGRFSGRQFSNSRSEMNVSTLELGDSALYLCASSLGRLNEKLFFGSGTQLSVL.

The J gene is TRBJ1-5, the V gene TRBV6-6, with TRBD1 matching over 7 bases. Looked up from germline, CDR1 is MNHNY and CDR2 is SVGAGI (reference sequence). V lost 5 bases and J lost 5; bases outside the gene matches: 15. The CDR3 runs 17 residues. CDR3: CASSHNLDRVRDQPQHF. DNA of the CDR3: TGTGCCAGCAGTCACAACCTCGACAGGGTTAGGGATCAGCCCCAGCATTTT.

The rearrangement joins TRBV19 to TRBJ1-2; D perhaps matches TRBD1 (5 bases). Between the trimmed V and J ends, which lost 0 bases and 10 bases, there was a span of 15 bases. From germline, CDR1 is LNHDA and CDR2 SQIVND (reference sequence). The CDR3 spans 14 residues. CDR3 coding DNA: TGTGCCAGTAGTATAGATCTCGACAGTGCGGCCTACACCTTC. Its translation is CASSIDLDSAAYTF.

This chain connects TRBV30 to TRBJ1-3; D not certain. Trimming removed 0 bases at V and 11 bases at J, with 11 bases between. There are 12 residues in the CDR3. Germline CDR1 GTSNPN, CDR2 SVGIG (reference sequence). In DNA form, the CDR3 reads TGTGCCTGGAGTGTACCGACGGGGTCCATATATTTT. It specifies CAWSVPTGSIYF.

The chain recombines TRBV7-8 with TRBJ1-5; 9 bases fit TRBD1. CDR1 is SGHVS, CDR2 FQNEAQ, per germline. The length of the CDR3 is 14 residues. J was trimmed by 4 bases and V by 4 bases; bases with no gene match: 2. The CDR3 protein is CASSSGTGNQPQHF. As DNA, the CDR3 is TGTGCCAGCAGCTCTGGGACAGGGAATCAGCCCCAGCATTTT.

The CDR3 DNA follows: TGTGCCAGTAGTATACGCGGGCCCTTGGACGAGCAGTACTTC. It yields the protein CASSIRGPLDEQYF. This chain links TRBV19 with TRBJ2-7; a possible D gene is TRBD2 (5 bases). CDR1 is LNHDA, CDR2 SQIVND, per germline (reference sequence). The CDR3 runs 14 residues. V was cut by 2 bases and J by 5 bases, with 13 bases left in between.

The chain links TRBV7-2 to TRBJ1-1; a weak D match, TRBD1 (5 bases). The CDR3 covers 13 residues. Germline-derived CDR1 and CDR2 are SGHTA and FQGNSA. The V and J ends lost 6 bases and 2 bases respectively, with 10 bases between them. CDR3 sequence reads: CASSFTGNTEAFF. CDR3 DNA: TGTGCCAGCAGTTTTACAGGAAACACTGAAGCTTTCTTT.

CDR3 DNA sequence: TGTGCCAGCAGCCAAGATAGCGGGACAGGGAGCCACGAGCAGTACTTC. It specifies CASSQDSGTGSHEQYF. J is TRBJ2-7 and V is TRBV3-1 (or the pseudogene TRBV3-2); possible D gene TRBD1, 9 bases. Trimming stripped 0 bases from V and 5 bases from J, with 17 bases between. Germline V gene sequence: CDR1 LGHDT, CDR2 YNNKEL (reference sequence). The CDR3 contains 16 residues.

This clone was observed a handful of times. This rearrangement joins TRBV7-2 to TRBJ1-5; D is unresolved. CDR1 SGHTA and CDR2 FQGNSA come from the germline V gene. This CDR3 comprises 16 residues. With 3 bases removed from V and 0 bases from J, the gap between germline ends came to 12 bases. CDR3 loop: CASSLSSGYSNQPQHF. In DNA, the CDR3 is TGTGCCAGCAGCTTGTCGAGCGGGTATAGCAATCAGCCCCAGCATTTT.

V usage is TRBV7-3 and J usage is TRBJ2-6; 8 bases map to TRBD1. The CDR3 runs to 15 residues. Losses at the gene ends were 5 bases for V and 11 bases for J; bases not matched to a gene: 11. Germline CDR1 SGHTA, CDR2 FQGTGA. CDR3 in amino acids: CASSLGQGLSHVLTF. CDR3 in DNA: TGTGCCAGCAGCCTAGGACAGGGACTTTCTCACGTCCTGACTTTC.

This clone has a single count. V gene TRBV6-5 combines with J gene TRBJ2-7; no reliable D call. Deletions cut 0 bases from V and 4 bases from J, with 7 bases between. Germline assignment: CDR1 MNHEY and CDR2 SVGAGI. The CDR3 is 13 amino acids. CDR3 loop: CASSYSRTYEQYF. DNA for the CDR3: TGTGCCAGCAGTTACTCCCGTACTTACGAGCAGTACTTC.

This chain joins TRBV13 and TRBJ1-4; 9 bases agree with TRBD1. With 5 bases clipped from V and 4 bases from J, the junction kept 5 bases outside the gene matches. Germline lookup yields CDR1 PRHDT and CDR2 FYEKMQ (reference sequence). This CDR3 comprises 15 residues. CDR3 DNA: TGTGCCAGCAGCGAACGGACAGGGGATAATGAAAAACTGTTTTTT. Protein: CASSERTGDNEKLFF.

This clone was observed a single time. V usage is TRBV10-1 and J usage is TRBJ2-3; TRBD2 aligns across 9 bases. Germline V gene sequence: CDR1 WNHNN, CDR2 SYGVQD (reference sequence). There are 16 residues in the CDR3. Trimming at V came to 2 bases and at J to 3 bases, leaving 6 bases not matched to a gene. The CDR3 coding sequence is TGCGCCAGCAGTGAGACGGCTAGCGGGATGACAGATACGCAGTATTTT. It translates to CASSETASGMTDTQYF.

The rearrangement uses TRBV6-1 and TRBJ1-2; D is undetermined. V shed 2 bases and J shed 1 base, with 2 bases lying between them. The CDR3 is 12 residues long. Germline V gene sequence: CDR1 MNHNS, CDR2 SASEGT. CDR3 bases: TGTGCCAGCAGTGAATTTAACTATGGCTACACCTTC. This encodes CASSEFNYGYTF.

This clone was counted a single time. This chain joins TRBV3-1 (or the pseudogene TRBV3-2) and TRBJ1-1, with D unclear. Trimming stripped 2 bases from V and 4 bases from J, with 14 bases between. CDR3 size: 15 residues. Looked up from germline, CDR1 is LGHDT and CDR2 is YNNKEL (reference sequence). CDR3 loop: CASSQRLRVGTEAFF. In DNA, the CDR3 is TGTGCCAGCAGCCAACGTTTGAGGGTAGGCACTGAAGCTTTCTTT.

The chain uses TRBV13 and TRBJ1-4; D gene ambiguous. Trimming stripped 5 bases from V and 8 bases from J, with 18 bases between. Per the germline V gene, CDR1 is PRHDT and CDR2 is FYEKMQ (reference sequence). CDR3 size: 15 residues. CDR3 region: CASSPTGLDQEKLFF. DNA of the CDR3: TGTGCCAGCAGCCCCACCGGGCTGGATCAGGAAAAACTGTTTTTT.

The gene calls are TRBV5-1 and TRBJ2-7, with a tentative D call TRBD1 (5 bases). The CDR3 sequence is 15 residues long. Trimming removed 1 base from V and 2 bases from J, with 13 bases in between. The germline V gene has CDR1 SGHRS and CDR2 YFSETQ. The DNA for the CDR3 is TGCGCCAGCAGCTTGTCTTTTGACAGACCCTACGAGCAGTACTTC. Protein sequence: CASSLSFDRPYEQYF.

The gene calls are TRBV5-1 and TRBJ2-7; D is tentatively TRBD1 or TRBD2 (5 bases each). Germline V CDR1 and CDR2: SGHRS, YFSETQ. The CDR3 loop spans 14 amino acids. With 3 bases removed from V and 2 bases from J, the gap between germline ends came to 12 bases. CDR3 DNA sequence: TGCGCCAGCAGCTCCGGGACGAGCACCTACGAGCAGTACTTC. Translating it yields CASSSGTSTYEQYF.

The rearrangement uses TRBV19 and TRBJ1-1; maybe TRBD1 (5 bases). Looked up from germline, CDR1 is LNHDA and CDR2 is SQIVND (reference sequence). This CDR3 is 16 amino acids long. The V end was cut by 2 bases, the J end by 1 base, with 14 bases between. The CDR3 sequence is CASSILTTGQNTEAFF. Written as DNA, the CDR3 is TGTGCCAGTAGTATACTCACCACAGGTCAGAACACTGAAGCTTTCTTT.

The chain carries TRBV4-2 and TRBJ2-1; 8 nucleotides agree with TRBD2. Trimming at V came to 1 base and at J to 7 bases, leaving 9 bases not matched to a gene. Germline lookup yields CDR1 LGHNA and CDR2 YNFKEQ. This CDR3 comprises 16 residues. CDR3 sequence reads: CASSQAPAGGQNEQFF. CDR3 nucleotides: TGTGCCAGCAGCCAAGCCCCGGCGGGGGGCCAAAATGAGCAGTTCTTC.

The CDR3 protein is CASSINRGDEQYF. As DNA, the CDR3 is TGTGCCAGCAGCATAAACAGGGGGGACGAGCAGTACTTC. The rearrangement uses TRBV12-3 or TRBV12-4 and TRBJ2-7, with 8 bases identical to TRBD1. The CDR3 runs 13 residues. V lost 6 bases and J lost 5; bases outside the gene matches: 6.

This sequence joins TRBV6-4 and TRBJ2-3; 14 nucleotides line up with TRBD2. V gave up 2 bases and J gave up 8 bases; unmatched junction bases: 0. The CDR3 has 14 amino acids. The germline gives CDR1 MRHNA, CDR2 SNTAGT. The DNA for the CDR3 is TGTGCCAGCAGTGACGGACTAGCGGGGGGTACGCAGTATTTT. Its protein product is CASSDGLAGGTQYF.